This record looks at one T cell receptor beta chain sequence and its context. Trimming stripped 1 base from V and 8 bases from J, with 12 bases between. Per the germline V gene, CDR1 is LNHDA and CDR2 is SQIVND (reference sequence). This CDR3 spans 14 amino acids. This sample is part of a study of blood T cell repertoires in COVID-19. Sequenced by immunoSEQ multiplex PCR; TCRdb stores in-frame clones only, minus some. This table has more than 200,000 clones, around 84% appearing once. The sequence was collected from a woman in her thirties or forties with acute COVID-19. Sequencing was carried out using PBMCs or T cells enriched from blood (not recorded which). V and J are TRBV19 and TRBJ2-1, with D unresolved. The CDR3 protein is CASSIGSARDEQFF. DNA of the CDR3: TGTGCCAGTAGTATAGGGTCCGCCCGAGATGAGCAGTTCTTC.